This is a list of T cell receptor beta chains from one sample in a study of T cell responses to AZD1222 COVID-19 vaccine. TCRdb's table, derived via immunoSEQ multiplex PCR, lists solely in-frame clones and lacks some. The sample carries 90,000 to 130,000 clones, roughly nine tenths recorded once. The sequencing here drew on peripheral blood, taken on day 0 of AZD1222 vaccination. These receptors came from an adult in good health. Both conserved end residues are part of each CDR3. D genes are given only for firm matches. Size is omitted from some rows. Given values are once, few, many or a class for expanded clones.

v_call	d_call	clone_size	j_call	cdr3_nt	cdr3_aa
TRBV11-3	TRBD1	-	TRBJ1-2	TGTGCCAGCAGCCGAACAGGGGGATATGGCTACACCTTC	CASSRTGGYGYTF
TRBV19	TRBD1	-	TRBJ2-4	TGTGCCAGTACCGACAGGGGGGTTGGGGACATTCAGTACTTC	CASTDRGVGDIQYF
TRBV4-3	TRBD1	-	TRBJ2-5	TGCGCCAGCAGCCTCCAGTGGTACCGGGACAGGGGGCGCGAAGAGACCCAGTACTTC	CASSLQWYRDRGREETQYF
TRBV28	TRBD1	-	TRBJ1-5	TGTGCCAGCGGGCCGGACAGGGATCAGCCCCAGCATTTT	CASGPDRDQPQHF
TRBV9	-	-	TRBJ1-4	TGTGCCAGCAGCGTAACAGGAAATAATGAAAAACTGTTTTTT	CASSVTGNNEKLFF
TRBV19	-	-	TRBJ2-1	TGTGCCAGTAGTATAGGGAGGAGTTACAATGAGCAGTTCTTC	CASSIGRSYNEQFF
TRBV28	-	-	TRBJ1-2	TGTGCCAGCAGTACGGGGTCCGGCTATGGCTACACCTTC	CASSTGSGYGYTF
TRBV2	-	-	TRBJ1-6	TGTGCCAGCAGTGAAGAAGGGGGTTTTAATTCACCCCTCCACTTT	CASSEEGGFNSPLHF
TRBV6-5	-	-	TRBJ1-5	TGTGCCAGCAGTCAGGAGGGGCTTAGCAATCAGCCCCAGCATTTT	CASSQEGLSNQPQHF
TRBV19	-	once	TRBJ1-1	TGTGCCAGTAGTAGGGCTGTCCAGTCGAGGACTGAAGCTTTCTTT	CASSRAVQSRTEAFF
TRBV7-9	-	-	TRBJ1-4	TGTGCCAGCAGCTTAGCAGGGATGCCCGCCGAGGGGGAACTGTTTTTT	CASSLAGMPAEGELFF
TRBV12-3/TRBV12-4	-	-	TRBJ2-1	TGTGCCACCGAGAGGGGGAGCGGTAATGAGCAGTTCTTC	CATERGSGNEQFF
TRBV5-1	TRBD1	-	TRBJ2-1	TGCGCCAGCAGCCCGGGACAGGGGACCTACAATGAGCAGTTCTTC	CASSPGQGTYNEQFF
TRBV2	-	-	TRBJ2-1	TGTGCCAGCAGGGATGCCAGGGGTGGTGAGCAGTTCTTC	CASRDARGGEQFF
TRBV12-2	-	-	TRBJ2-4	TGTGCAAGTCGCCCTCGGGGAGGGGACATTCAGTACTTC	CASRPRGGDIQYF
TRBV5-4	-	-	TRBJ1-6	TGTGCCAGCAGCACTCAGGGTTTTAATAATTCACCCCTCCACTTT	CASSTQGFNNSPLHF
TRBV29-1	TRBD2	-	TRBJ2-3	TGCAGCGCTCCTCCTCGCGGGGGATTCACAGATACGCAGTATTTT	CSAPPRGGFTDTQYF
TRBV19	-	-	TRBJ2-7	TGTGCCAGTAGTCGGGGAGGGGACAGTGCCTACGAGCAGTACTTC	CASSRGGDSAYEQYF
TRBV5-1	TRBD1	-	TRBJ1-1	TGCGCCACCAGAGGGGACAGCGCAAACCCCTGGGGTGAAGCTTTCTTT	CATRGDSANPWGEAFF
TRBV3-1/TRBV3-2	TRBD1	-	TRBJ2-7	TGTGCCAGCAGCCAAGGACAGGGACCCCCCTACGAGCAGTACTTC	CASSQGQGPPYEQYF